These 32 T cell receptor beta chains were sequenced from one sample in a study of blood T cells in healthy people across ages. Using a J-beta primer mix together with a sample-barcoded 5' primer, a second PCR was run for roughly 7 to 11 cycles. TCRdb re-analysed the 5' RACE reads in MiXCR, keeping a single row per CDR3 protein. The sample has roughly 500,000 distinct CDR3 sequences; around 24% are singletons. These data also formed part of another study, on T cells of mothers and their children.

The material sequenced was blood. These receptors all come from a boy aged 5 to 17 in good health.

V and J are TRBV20-1 and TRBJ1-2; D might be TRBD1 (5 bases). CDR1 is DFQATT, CDR2 SNEGSKA, per germline (reference sequence). CDR3 length: 13 amino acids. V was pared by 5 bases and J by 0 bases, with 10 bases between. This CDR3 is CSAGDGTNYGYTF. The CDR3 DNA is TGCAGTGCTGGGGACGGAACTAACTATGGCTACACCTTC.

V is TRBV7-9 and J is TRBJ2-1; D is possibly TRBD2 (5 bases). CDR3 length: 15 residues. CDR1 and CDR2 (germline): SEHNR, FQNEAQ (reference sequence). Trimming removed 3 bases at V and 7 bases at J, with 16 bases between. CDR3 loop: CASSFYRGEENEQFF. CDR3 bases: TGTGCCAGCAGCTTTTACCGGGGTGAGGAAAATGAGCAGTTCTTC. Full variable domain (missing parts from reference TRBV7-9 and TRBJ2-1): DTGVSQNPRHKITKRGQNVTFRCDPISEHNRLYWYRQTLGQGPEFLTYFQNEAQLEKSRLLSDRFSAERPKGSFSTLEIQRTEQGDSAMYLCASSFYRGEENEQFFGPGTRLTVL.

V is TRBV28 and J is TRBJ2-3; the D gene is possibly TRBD2 (5 bases). The CDR3 runs to 16 residues. Trimming took off 5 bases at V and 1 base at J, with 16 bases between the two ends. Germline V gives CDR1 MDHEN, CDR2 SYDVKM. The CDR3 loop is CASSPGLLSGTDTQYF. CDR3 nucleotides: TGTGCCAGCAGTCCTGGACTCCTAAGTGGCACAGATACGCAGTATTTT.

This clonotype was picked up a small number of times. The rearrangement uses TRBV6-5 and TRBJ2-5; unclear D gene. The end of the DNA aligns better with TRBJ2-1, so the J call may be wrong. The CDR3 has 13 amino acids. Germline lookup yields CDR1 MNHEY and CDR2 SVGAGI. CDR3 region: CASSGGFANEQFF. CDR3 bases: TGTGCCAGCAGTGGTGGGTTTGCCAATGAGCAGTTCTTC.

Note on this clonotype: The conserved phenylalanine or tryptophan normally closing the CDR3 is absent here, so this likely arose from a read error. The V and J genes are TRBV7-8 and TRBJ1-5, with a weak D call TRBD1 (5 bases). The CDR3 is 13 residues long. From germline, CDR1 is SGHVS and CDR2 FQNEAQ. Between the trimmed V and J ends, which lost 3 bases and 5 bases, there was a span of 8 bases. The CDR3 loop reads CASSFRVDQPQHL. CDR3 DNA: TGTGCCAGCAGCTTCAGGGTCGATCAGCCCCAGCATCTT.

V gene TRBV29-1 combines with J gene TRBJ1-1; no firm D call. The ends were cut back, 4 bases at V and 4 bases at J, with 7 bases in the middle. Germline values: CDR1 SQVTM, CDR2 ANQGSEA. This CDR3 region has 11 residues. The DNA for the CDR3 is TGCAGCGTTGCAAGGAGCACTGAAGCTTTCTTT. Its translation is CSVARSTEAFF.

In its sample, this clonotype was seen a few times. The chain employs TRBV5-6 and TRBJ2-5, with TRBD2 identical over 9 bases. The germline V gene encodes CDR1 SGHDT and CDR2 YYEEEE. The CDR3 spans 15 residues. The trim removed 3 bases at V and 5 bases at J, leaving 8 bases unmatched. The CDR3 protein is CASSSAGGIGETQYF. DNA of the CDR3: TGTGCCAGCAGCTCAGCGGGAGGCATAGGGGAGACCCAGTACTTC.

This clonotype was counted between two and nine times. The J gene is TRBJ1-5, the V gene TRBV12-3 or TRBV12-4; D not resolved. The CDR3 is 14 residues long. Trimming took 3 bases from V and 6 from J, leaving 12 bases between them. CDR3 DNA: TGTGCCAGCAGTTTGGGGAGCGGCGGTCAGCCCCAGCATTTT. As protein: CASSLGSGGQPQHF.

The chain links TRBV6-2 or TRBV6-3 to TRBJ1-1; D call uncertain. The CDR3 covers 19 residues. The V end was cut by 0 bases, the J end by 4 bases, with 24 bases between. The germline gives CDR1 MNHEY, CDR2 SVGEGT. The CDR3 DNA sequence: TGTGCCAGCAGTTACTCGAGCACAGCCACTCCCGGGTGGGGCACTGAAGCTTTCTTT. Translating gives CASSYSSTATPGWGTEAFF.

This clonotype has a handful of counts. This sequence joins TRBV29-1 and TRBJ1-1; 8 nucleotides line up with TRBD1. The trim removed 5 bases at V and 1 base at J, leaving 3 bases unmatched. Germline V gene sequence: CDR1 SQVTM, CDR2 ANQGSEA. The CDR3 runs to 13 residues. The CDR3 reads CSVWTGKNTEAFF. The CDR3 nucleotides are TGCAGCGTTTGGACAGGGAAGAACACTGAAGCTTTCTTT.

In this sample, this clonotype turned up many times. The CDR3 reads CASSSPGGGHYEQYF. The CDR3 DNA is TGTGCCAGCAGCTCCCCTGGCGGGGGGCACTACGAGCAGTACTTC. V and J are TRBV7-2 and TRBJ2-7; 8 nucleotides line up with TRBD2. The CDR3 is 15 residues long. J was trimmed by 3 bases and V by 4 bases; bases with no gene match: 8. Germline-derived CDR1 and CDR2 are SGHTA and FQGNSA. Full variable domain (remainder filled in from reference TRBV7-2 and TRBJ2-7): GAGVSQSPSNKVTEKGKDVELRCDPISGHTALYWYRQSLGQGLEFLIYFQGNSAPDKSGLPSDRFSAERTGGSVSTLTIQRTQQEDSAVYLCASSSPGGGHYEQYFGPGTRLTVT.

This clonotype was picked up a small number of times. V usage is TRBV29-1 and J usage is TRBJ1-1; D is ambiguous. The length of the CDR3 is 15 residues. CDR1 and CDR2 from the germline V gene are SQVTM and ANQGSEA. Trimming left V 2 bases short and J 0 bases short, with 13 bases between. This CDR3 is CSVEWLERVNTEAFF. The DNA of the CDR3 is TGCAGCGTTGAATGGCTGGAGCGGGTGAACACTGAAGCTTTCTTT.

This chain links TRBV28 with TRBJ2-6; D is perhaps TRBD1 (6 bases). CDR3 length equals 17 residues. The ends were cut back, 6 bases at V and 1 base at J, with 16 bases in the middle. The germline CDR1 and CDR2 sequences are MDHEN and SYDVKM. The CDR3 DNA reads as TGTGCCAGCAGATATCGGGACGGACAGTCTGGGGCCAACGTCCTGACTTTC. Protein: CASRYRDGQSGANVLTF. Full variable domain (remainder filled in from reference TRBV28 and TRBJ2-6): DVKVTQSSRYLVKRTGEKVFLECVQDMDHENMFWYRQDPGLGLRLIYFSYDVKMKEKGDIPEGYSVSREKKERFSLILESASTNQTSMYLCASRYRDGQSGANVLTFGAGSRLTVL.

The chain is built from TRBV13 and TRBJ2-1; D is uncertain. Germline loops: CDR1 PRHDT, CDR2 FYEKMQ (reference sequence). There are 13 residues in the CDR3. The V and J ends lost 5 bases and 5 bases respectively, with 10 bases between them. CDR3 DNA: TGTGCCAGCAGCCCGGCAGAAAACAATGAGCAGTTCTTC. Its translation is CASSPAENNEQFF.

In the case of this clonotype: The junction departs from germline at one end; a sequencing error may be responsible. The chain has TRBV5-5 and TRBJ1-6; the match to TRBD1 covers 7 bases. Germline lookup yields CDR1 SGHKS and CDR2 YYEKEE (reference sequence). CDR3 length: 14 residues. CDR3 nucleotide sequence: TGTGCCAGCAGCCCGGGACAGTTTAATCCACCCCTCCACTTT. Translating it yields CASSPGQFNPPLHF.

This clonotype occurred many times. The chain carries TRBV29-1 and TRBJ2-2; D not certain. Germline V gene data show CDR1 as SQVTM and CDR2 as ANQGSEA. With 6 bases removed from V and 8 bases from J, the gap between germline ends came to 10 bases. The CDR3 covers 11 residues. CDR3 sequence (DNA): TGCAGCGTCGATGCTACAGGGGAGCTGTTTTTT. This translates into CSVDATGELFF.

This clonotype was seen repeatedly, ten times or more. The chain links TRBV4-3 to TRBJ2-1; 15 positions agree with TRBD2. CDR1 is LGHNA and CDR2 is YSLEER in the germline V gene. The CDR3 is 18 amino acids. Trimming took 4 bases from V and 3 from J; bases not matched to a gene: 7. DNA for the CDR3: TGCGCCAGCAGCCCCGGACTAGCGGGAGGGCCATACTACAATGAGCAGTTCTTC. Protein: CASSPGLAGGPYYNEQFF.

This chain uses TRBV29-1 with TRBJ2-7; TRBD1 aligns across 7 bases. This CDR3 is 12 amino acids long. V was clipped by 6 bases and J by 5 bases; unmatched bases: 7. Germline V gene sequence: CDR1 SQVTM, CDR2 ANQGSEA. Here the CDR3 reads CSVLKTGNEQYF. In DNA, the CDR3 is TGCAGCGTACTCAAGACAGGGAACGAGCAGTACTTC.

This chain connects TRBV10-3 to TRBJ2-5; possible D gene TRBD1, 5 bases. This CDR3 is 14 amino acids long. V shed 3 bases and J shed 4 bases, with 12 bases lying between them. Germline V gives CDR1 ENHRY, CDR2 SYGVKD. CDR3 in amino acids: CAISEVQGGETQYF. The CDR3 DNA reads as TGTGCCATCAGTGAAGTGCAGGGCGGAGAGACCCAGTACTTC.

In this sample, this clonotype turned up a few times. V gene TRBV20-1 combines with J gene TRBJ2-7; TRBD2 might be the D (5 bases). This CDR3 is 14 amino acids long. V was pared by 3 bases and J by 3 bases, with 15 bases between. CDR1 DFQATT and CDR2 SNEGSKA come from the germline V gene (reference sequence). CDR3 protein: CSASIGVSGYEQYF. The CDR3 DNA reads as TGCAGTGCTAGTATCGGGGTCAGCGGCTACGAGCAGTACTTC.

The chain combines TRBV29-1 with TRBJ1-1; possible D gene TRBD1, 6 bases. V was shortened by 3 bases and J by 8 bases, with 13 bases between the two germline ends. The germline gives CDR1 SQVTM, CDR2 ANQGSEA. The CDR3 runs to 12 residues. In nucleotides, the CDR3 is TGCAGCGTTGAGAGGGGGGCAGCCGAAGCTTTCTTT. This codes for CSVERGAAEAFF.

This clonotype was detected a few times. The chain is built from TRBV30 and TRBJ1-5; a possible D gene is TRBD1 (6 bases). In germline, CDR1 is GTSNPN, CDR2 SVGIG (reference sequence). Trimming pared 1 base from V and 6 bases from J, leaving 13 bases between. This CDR3 spans 14 amino acids. The CDR3 protein is CAWSAGAQGQPQHF. The CDR3 DNA is TGTGCCTGGAGTGCGGGGGCGCAGGGTCAGCCCCAGCATTTT.

This clonotype was found a few times. The V gene is TRBV20-1, the J gene TRBJ2-2; D perhaps matches TRBD2 (6 bases). Trimming took off 0 bases at V and 8 bases at J, with 16 bases between the two ends. This CDR3 is built from 15 residues. Germline CDR1 is DFQATT and CDR2 is SNEGSKA (reference sequence). CDR3: CSARDGPAGKGELFF. In DNA form, the CDR3 reads TGCAGTGCTAGAGATGGGCCAGCGGGCAAAGGGGAGCTGTTTTTT.

CDR3 region: CASSTGTSGRNEQFF. Here the CDR3 DNA reads TGTGCCAGCAGCACCGGGACTAGCGGGAGAAATGAGCAGTTCTTC. The V and J genes are TRBV27 and TRBJ2-1; TRBD2 agrees at 14 bases. Germline V gene lookup returns CDR1 MNHEY and CDR2 SMNVEV (reference sequence). There are 15 residues in the CDR3. The V gene end was trimmed by 6 bases and the J gene end by 7 bases; junction bases not matched to a gene: 5.

This rearrangement joins TRBV7-2 to TRBJ2-5; unclear D gene. The J call is uncertain, as TRBJ2-7 better fits the DNA end. This CDR3 is 14 amino acids long. Germline V lookup: CDR1 SGHTA, CDR2 FQGNSA. The CDR3: CASSLRPFLHEQYF. In DNA form, the CDR3 reads TGTGCCAGCAGCTTAAGACCTTTTCTGCACGAGCAGTACTTC.

This chain connects TRBV20-1 to TRBJ2-3, with D perhaps matching TRBD1 or TRBD2 (6 bases each). This CDR3 is built from 15 residues. CDR1 and CDR2 (germline): DFQATT, SNEGSKA (reference sequence). V dropped 0 bases and J dropped 2 bases, with 12 bases sitting between them. The CDR3 here is CSARDAGQHTDTQYF. The CDR3 DNA reads TGCAGTGCTAGAGACGCGGGACAACACACAGATACGCAGTATTTT.

This clonotype showed up just a few times. This chain connects TRBV4-1 to TRBJ2-3; no firm D call. V was clipped by 0 bases and J by 7 bases, with 8 bases between them. This CDR3 region has 13 residues. CDR1 is MGHRA, CDR2 YSYEKL, per germline. The chain's CDR3 is CASSQDPPYTQYF. For the CDR3, the DNA is TGCGCCAGCAGCCAAGATCCGCCTTATACGCAGTATTTT.

The J gene is TRBJ1-2, the V gene TRBV7-2; 10 bases line up with TRBD1. CDR3 size: 15 residues. Germline CDR1 reads SGHTA; CDR2 reads FQGNSA. The J segment lost 5 bases and the V segment lost 4 bases, leaving 7 bases of the junction unmatched. CDR3 DNA: TGTGCCAGCAGCTACGGGACAGGGGCGCCATATGGCTACACCTTC. It specifies CASSYGTGAPYGYTF.

This clonotype was seen only a few times. The rearrangement joins TRBV4-1 to TRBJ1-3; a weak D match, TRBD1 (5 bases). The CDR3 is 15 residues long. V shed 4 bases and J shed 2 bases, with 12 bases lying between them. Per germline, CDR1 MGHRA and CDR2 YSYEKL. CDR3 nucleotides: TGCGCCAGCAGCCTGTCCAGGGACGCTGGAAACACCATATATTTT. Translated, it gives CASSLSRDAGNTIYF.

The rearrangement uses TRBV21-1 and TRBJ2-5; the D call TRBD1 from the table was never checked on the DNA. TRBV21-1 counts as a pseudogene. This CDR3 spans 16 amino acids. CDR3 sequence: CASSKGVEQGSETQYF. In DNA, the CDR3 is TGTGCCAGCAGCAAAGGAGTTGAGCAGGGATCTGAGACCCAGTACTTC.

This chain links TRBV28 with TRBJ2-6, with D possibly matching TRBD1 (6 bases). From germline, CDR1 is MDHEN and CDR2 SYDVKM. Deletions cut 5 bases from V and 2 bases from J, with 10 bases between. CDR3 length equals 15 residues. The CDR3 nucleotides read TGTGCCAGCAGTACAGGGTGGGCTGGGGCCAACGTCCTGACTTTC. Translation: CASSTGWAGANVLTF.

Written as DNA, the CDR3 is TGTGCCAGCAGCTCCGGGACTACGCCTCCCTCAGAGACCCAGTACTTC. It codes for CASSSGTTPPSETQYF. The rearrangement uses TRBV7-2 and TRBJ2-5; 7 nucleotides line up with TRBD2. Per the germline V gene, CDR1 is SGHTA and CDR2 is FQGNSA. CDR3 length: 16 amino acids. V trimming: 4 bases; J trimming: 4 bases; junction bases outside the gene matches: 12.